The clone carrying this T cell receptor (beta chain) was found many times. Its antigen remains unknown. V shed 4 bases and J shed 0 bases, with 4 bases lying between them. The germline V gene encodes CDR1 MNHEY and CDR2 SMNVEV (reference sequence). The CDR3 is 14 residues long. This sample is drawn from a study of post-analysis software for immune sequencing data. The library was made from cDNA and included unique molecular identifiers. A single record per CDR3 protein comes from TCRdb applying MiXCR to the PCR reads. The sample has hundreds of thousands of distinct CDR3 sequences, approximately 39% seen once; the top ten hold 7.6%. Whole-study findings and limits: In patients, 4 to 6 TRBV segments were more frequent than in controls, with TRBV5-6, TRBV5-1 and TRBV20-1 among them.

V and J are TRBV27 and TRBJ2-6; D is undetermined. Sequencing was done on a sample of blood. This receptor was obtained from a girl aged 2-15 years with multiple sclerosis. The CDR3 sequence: CASSSSSGANVLTF. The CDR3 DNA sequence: TGTGCCAGCAGTTCAAGCTCTGGGGCCAACGTCCTGACTTTC.